Listed below are T cell receptor beta chains from one sample, sequenced in a study of OX40 agonist ivuxolimab in advanced cancers. The protocol was immunoSEQ multiplex PCR, while the TCRdb copy is restricted to in-frame clones and leaves out a portion. The sample has just under 65,000 clones; 85% to 90% are singletons. This specimen consisted of CD4+ or CD8+ T cells sorted from blood, obtained in a trial of the OX40 agonist ivuxolimab. The receptor set was obtained from an adult with an advanced solid tumor such as melanoma, head and neck, liver or kidney cancer. Each CDR3 is given with its conserved first and last residue. The D gene is left open where the match is weak. Clone sizes are given selectively: once, few, many, or a class where the clone is expanded.

v_gene	d_gene	j_gene	abundance	CDR3aa	CDR3nt
TRBV5-1	TRBD1	TRBJ1-4	-	CASSEQGVREKLFF	TGCGCCAGCAGCGAACAGGGGGTTCGGGAAAAACTGTTTTTT
TRBV15	-	TRBJ2-7	once	CATSRGGAEGWAGEQYF	TGTGCCACCAGCAGAGGAGGCGCAGAGGGTTGGGCTGGCGAGCAGTACTTC
TRBV5-1	-	TRBJ2-3	-	CASHLRASTDTQYF	TGCGCCAGCCACCTGAGGGCCTCCACAGATACGCAGTATTTT
TRBV29-1	-	TRBJ2-7	-	CSVGGGEAYEQYF	TGCAGCGTTGGAGGAGGGGAGGCCTACGAGCAGTACTTC
TRBV5-6	TRBD1	TRBJ1-1	-	CASSLWGQSNTEAFF	TGTGCCAGCAGCTTGTGGGGACAGAGTAACACTGAAGCTTTCTTT
TRBV27	-	TRBJ2-6	-	CASSPLMTGANVLTF	TGTGCCAGCAGTCCCCTGATGACTGGGGCCAACGTCCTGACTTTC
TRBV29-1	-	TRBJ1-1	-	CSVVKELGNTEAFF	TGCAGCGTTGTTAAGGAATTAGGAAACACTGAAGCTTTCTTT
TRBV6-1	-	TRBJ1-3	-	CASSEAPGISSGNTIYF	TGTGCCAGCAGTGAAGCGCCAGGGATTAGCTCTGGAAACACCATATATTTT
TRBV6-1	-	TRBJ1-5	-	CASRVAWGGNQPQHF	TGTGCCAGCAGGGTTGCATGGGGGGGTAATCAGCCCCAGCATTTT
TRBV5-1	TRBD1	TRBJ1-2	-	CASSLMTGEYGYTF	TGCGCCAGCAGCTTGATGACAGGGGAGTATGGCTACACCTTC
TRBV13	-	TRBJ2-7	few	CASSWGRDLSSSYEQYF	TGTGCCAGCAGCTGGGGCAGGGACTTAAGTAGTTCCTACGAGCAGTACTTC